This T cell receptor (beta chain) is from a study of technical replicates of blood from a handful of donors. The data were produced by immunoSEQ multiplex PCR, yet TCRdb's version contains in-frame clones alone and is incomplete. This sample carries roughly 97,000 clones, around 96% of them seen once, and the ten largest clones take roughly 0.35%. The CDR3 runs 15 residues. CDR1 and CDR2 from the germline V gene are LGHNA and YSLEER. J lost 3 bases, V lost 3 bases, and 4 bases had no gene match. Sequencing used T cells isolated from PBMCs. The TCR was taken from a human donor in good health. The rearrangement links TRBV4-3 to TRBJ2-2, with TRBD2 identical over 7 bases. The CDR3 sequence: CASSHGGKYTGELFF. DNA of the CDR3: TGCGCCAGCAGCCACGGGGGGAAGTACACCGGGGAGCTGTTTTTT.